This T cell receptor beta chain was sequenced for a study of T-cell reconstitution after alpha-beta-depleted transplantation in children. This CDR3 contains 16 residues. Trimming at V came to 2 bases and at J to 2 bases, leaving 5 bases not matched to a gene. Germline values: CDR1 SGHTA, CDR2 FQGTGA. The library targeted TCRbeta and was prepared with unique molecular identifiers. TCRdb called the PCR reads again in MiXCR, with one record for every CDR3 protein. The table records about 610,000 distinct CDR3 sequences, about 10% of them present only once. The sequencing used PBMCs from the stem cell graft donor, collected from the stem cell graft. The sequence was collected from a human donor who donated a stem cell graft to a child with acute myeloid leukemia. The rearrangement uses TRBV7-3 and TRBJ2-2; 7 nucleotides agree with TRBD2. The CDR3 DNA reads as TGTGCCAGCAGCTTACAAGCTAGCGGAAACACCGGGGAGCTGTTTTTT. Residues: CASSLQASGNTGELFF.